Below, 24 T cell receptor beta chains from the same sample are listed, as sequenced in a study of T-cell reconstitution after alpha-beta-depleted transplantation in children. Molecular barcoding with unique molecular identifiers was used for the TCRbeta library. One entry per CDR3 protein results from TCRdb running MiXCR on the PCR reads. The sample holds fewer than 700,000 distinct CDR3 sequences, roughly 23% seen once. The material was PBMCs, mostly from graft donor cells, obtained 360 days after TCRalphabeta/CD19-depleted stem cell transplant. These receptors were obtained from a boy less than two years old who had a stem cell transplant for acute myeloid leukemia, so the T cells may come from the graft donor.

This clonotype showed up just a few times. The CDR3 protein is CASSQSGREGEKLFF. The DNA for the CDR3 is TGTGCCAGCAGCCAATCTGGGAGGGAGGGAGAAAAACTGTTTTTT. The V gene is TRBV6-1, the J gene TRBJ1-4; D remains unclear. Trimming took 6 bases from V and 8 from J, leaving 19 bases between them. The CDR3 is 15 residues long. Germline-derived CDR1 and CDR2 are MNHNS and SASEGT.

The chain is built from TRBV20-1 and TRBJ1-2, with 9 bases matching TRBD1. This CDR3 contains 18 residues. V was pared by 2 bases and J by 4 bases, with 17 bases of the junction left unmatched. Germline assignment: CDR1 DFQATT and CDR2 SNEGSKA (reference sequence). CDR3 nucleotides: TGCAGTGCTAGATACAGGGGGCGCGATTCTTCCCTATCCTATGGCTACACCTTC. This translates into CSARYRGRDSSLSYGYTF.

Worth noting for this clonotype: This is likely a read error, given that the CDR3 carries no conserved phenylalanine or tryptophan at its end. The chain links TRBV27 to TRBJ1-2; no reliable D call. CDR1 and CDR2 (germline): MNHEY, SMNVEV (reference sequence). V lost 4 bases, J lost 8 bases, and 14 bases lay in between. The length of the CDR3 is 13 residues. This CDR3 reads CASSWTLTGGYTL. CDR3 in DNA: TGTGCCAGCAGTTGGACCCTGACGGGAGGCTACACCTTA.

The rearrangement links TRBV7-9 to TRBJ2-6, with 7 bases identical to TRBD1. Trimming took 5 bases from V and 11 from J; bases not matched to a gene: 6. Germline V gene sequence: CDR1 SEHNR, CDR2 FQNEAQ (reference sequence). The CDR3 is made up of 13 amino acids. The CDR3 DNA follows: TGTGCCAGCAGCCCGAGACAGGGTTACGTCCTGACTTTC. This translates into CASSPRQGYVLTF.

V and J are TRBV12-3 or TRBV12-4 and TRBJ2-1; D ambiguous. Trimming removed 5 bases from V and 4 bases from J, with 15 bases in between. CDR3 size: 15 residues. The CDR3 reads CASSPPGRIYNEQFF. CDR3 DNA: TGTGCCAGCAGTCCCCCCGGACGGATTTACAATGAGCAGTTCTTC.

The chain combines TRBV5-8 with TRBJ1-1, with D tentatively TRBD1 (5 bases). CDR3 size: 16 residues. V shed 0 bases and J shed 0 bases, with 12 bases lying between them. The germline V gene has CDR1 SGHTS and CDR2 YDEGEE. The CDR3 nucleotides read TGTGCCAGCAGCTTGGGGGGCAGGACCCTGAACACTGAAGCTTTCTTT. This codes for CASSLGGRTLNTEAFF.

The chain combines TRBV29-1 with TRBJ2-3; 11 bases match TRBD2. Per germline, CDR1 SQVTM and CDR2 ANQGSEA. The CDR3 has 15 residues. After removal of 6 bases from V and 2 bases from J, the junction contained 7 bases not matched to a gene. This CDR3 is CSVRTSGSFTDTQYF. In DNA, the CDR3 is TGCAGCGTACGGACTAGCGGGTCATTCACAGATACGCAGTATTTT.

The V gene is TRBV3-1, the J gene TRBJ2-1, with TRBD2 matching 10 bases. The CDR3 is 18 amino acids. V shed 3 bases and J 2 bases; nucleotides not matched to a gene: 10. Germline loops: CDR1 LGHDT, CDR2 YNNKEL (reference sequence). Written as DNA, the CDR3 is TGTGCCAGCAGCCAGAGAAGGGGTGGACTAGCGGCCTACAATGAGCAGTTCTTC. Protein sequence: CASSQRRGGLAAYNEQFF.

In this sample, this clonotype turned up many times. CDR3 sequence reads: CASSLAAGKNIQYF. The CDR3 DNA reads TGCGCCAGCAGCTTGGCCGCAGGGAAAAACATTCAGTACTTC. This chain uses TRBV5-1 with TRBJ2-4; tentative D call: TRBD1 (5 bases). The CDR3 contains 14 residues. The germline V gene encodes CDR1 SGHRS and CDR2 YFSETQ. V lost 0 bases and J lost 4, with 8 bases in between.

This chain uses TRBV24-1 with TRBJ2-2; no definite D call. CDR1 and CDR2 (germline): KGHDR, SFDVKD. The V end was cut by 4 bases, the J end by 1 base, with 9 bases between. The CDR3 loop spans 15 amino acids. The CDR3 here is CATSDESENTGELFF. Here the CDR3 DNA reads TGTGCCACCAGTGACGAATCTGAGAACACCGGGGAGCTGTTTTTT.

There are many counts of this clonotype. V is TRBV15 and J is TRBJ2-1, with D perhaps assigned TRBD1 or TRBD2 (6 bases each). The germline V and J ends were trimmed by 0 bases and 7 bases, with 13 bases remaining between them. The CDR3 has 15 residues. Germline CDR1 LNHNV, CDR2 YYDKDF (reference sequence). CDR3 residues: CATSREGWGANEQFF. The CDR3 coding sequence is TGTGCCACCAGCAGAGAAGGATGGGGGGCGAATGAGCAGTTCTTC.

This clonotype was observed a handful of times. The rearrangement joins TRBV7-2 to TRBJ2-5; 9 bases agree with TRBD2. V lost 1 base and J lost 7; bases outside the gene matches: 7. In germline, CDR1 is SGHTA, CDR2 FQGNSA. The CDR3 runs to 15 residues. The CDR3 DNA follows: TGTGCCAGCAGCTTAGACCCTAGCGGGGTGCGGACCCAGTACTTC. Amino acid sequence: CASSLDPSGVRTQYF.

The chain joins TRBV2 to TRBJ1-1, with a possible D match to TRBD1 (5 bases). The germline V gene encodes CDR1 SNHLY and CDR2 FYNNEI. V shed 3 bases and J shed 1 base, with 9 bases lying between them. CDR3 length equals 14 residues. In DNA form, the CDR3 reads TGTGCCAGCAGTGACCGACAGTCGAACACTGAAGCTTTCTTT. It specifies CASSDRQSNTEAFF.

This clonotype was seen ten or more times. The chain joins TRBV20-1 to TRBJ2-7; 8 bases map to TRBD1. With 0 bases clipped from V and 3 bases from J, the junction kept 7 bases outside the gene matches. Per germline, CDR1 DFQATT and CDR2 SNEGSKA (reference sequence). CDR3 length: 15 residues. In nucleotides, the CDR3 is TGCAGTGCTAGAGATCTGGGACAGGCGAGCTACGAGCAGTACTTC. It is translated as CSARDLGQASYEQYF.

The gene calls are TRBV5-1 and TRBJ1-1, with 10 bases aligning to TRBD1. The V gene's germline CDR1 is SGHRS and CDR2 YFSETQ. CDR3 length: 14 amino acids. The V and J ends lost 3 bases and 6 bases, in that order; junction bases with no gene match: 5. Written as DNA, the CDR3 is TGCGCCAGCAGCTCCCGGGACAGGGGACCTGAAGCTTTCTTT. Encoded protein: CASSSRDRGPEAFF.

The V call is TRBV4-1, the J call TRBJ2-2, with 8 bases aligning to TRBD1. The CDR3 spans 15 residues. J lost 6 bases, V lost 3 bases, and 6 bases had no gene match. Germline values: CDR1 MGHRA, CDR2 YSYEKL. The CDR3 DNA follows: TGCGCCAGCAGCCACCCAGGGGGCAGGGCCGGGGAGCTGTTTTTT. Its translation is CASSHPGGRAGELFF.

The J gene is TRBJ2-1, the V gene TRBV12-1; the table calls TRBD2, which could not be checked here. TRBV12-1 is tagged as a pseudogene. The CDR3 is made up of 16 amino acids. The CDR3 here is CASSFAGPSQSNEQFF. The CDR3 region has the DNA TGTGCCAGCAGCTTTGCTGGGCCTAGCCAAAGCAATGAGCAGTTCTTC.

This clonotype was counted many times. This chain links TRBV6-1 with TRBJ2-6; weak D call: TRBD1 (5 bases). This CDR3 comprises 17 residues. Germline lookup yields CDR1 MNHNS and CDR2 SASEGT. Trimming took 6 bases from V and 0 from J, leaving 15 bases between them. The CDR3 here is CASSTLLQDSGANVLTF. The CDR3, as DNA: TGTGCCAGCAGCACACTTCTACAGGACTCTGGGGCCAACGTCCTGACTTTC.

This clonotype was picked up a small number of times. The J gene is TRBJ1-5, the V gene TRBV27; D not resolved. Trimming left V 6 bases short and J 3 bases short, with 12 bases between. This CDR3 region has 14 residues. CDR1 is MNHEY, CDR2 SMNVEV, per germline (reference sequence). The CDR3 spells CASSRTVFNQPQHF. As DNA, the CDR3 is TGTGCCAGCAGCCGGACCGTATTCAATCAGCCCCAGCATTTT.

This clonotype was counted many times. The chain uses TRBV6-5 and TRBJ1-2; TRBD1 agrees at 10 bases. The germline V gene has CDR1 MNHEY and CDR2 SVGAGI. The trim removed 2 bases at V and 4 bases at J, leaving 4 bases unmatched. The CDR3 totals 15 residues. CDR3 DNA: TGTGCCAGCAGTTACGGGGGACAGGGGTCCTATGGCTACACCTTC. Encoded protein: CASSYGGQGSYGYTF.

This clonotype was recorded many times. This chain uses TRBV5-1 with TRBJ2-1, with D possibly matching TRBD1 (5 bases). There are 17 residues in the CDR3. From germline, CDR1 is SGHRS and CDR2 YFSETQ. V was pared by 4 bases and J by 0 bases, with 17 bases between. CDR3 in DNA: TGCGCCAGCAGCCAAAAGCAGGGAATAAGCTCCTACAATGAGCAGTTCTTC. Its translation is CASSQKQGISSYNEQFF.

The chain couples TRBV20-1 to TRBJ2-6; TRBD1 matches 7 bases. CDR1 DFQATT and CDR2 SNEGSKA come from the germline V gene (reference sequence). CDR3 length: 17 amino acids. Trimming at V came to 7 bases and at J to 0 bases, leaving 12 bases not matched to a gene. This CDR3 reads CSVQAGTDSSGANVLTF. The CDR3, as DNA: TGCAGTGTTCAAGCCGGGACAGACAGCTCTGGGGCCAACGTCCTGACTTTC.

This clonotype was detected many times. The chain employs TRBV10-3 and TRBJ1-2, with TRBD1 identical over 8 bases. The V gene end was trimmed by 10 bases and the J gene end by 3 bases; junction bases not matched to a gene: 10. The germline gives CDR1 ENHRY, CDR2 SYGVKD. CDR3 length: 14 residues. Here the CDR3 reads CATVGLTGDYGYTF. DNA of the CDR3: TGTGCCACAGTGGGGTTGACAGGGGACTATGGCTACACCTTC.

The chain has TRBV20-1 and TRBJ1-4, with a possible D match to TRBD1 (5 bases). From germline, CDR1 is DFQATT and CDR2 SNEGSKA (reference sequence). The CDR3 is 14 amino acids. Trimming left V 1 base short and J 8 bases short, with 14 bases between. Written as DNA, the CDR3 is TGCAGTGCTAGAGGGGGGGTTGATTCGGAAAAACTGTTTTTT. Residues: CSARGGVDSEKLFF.